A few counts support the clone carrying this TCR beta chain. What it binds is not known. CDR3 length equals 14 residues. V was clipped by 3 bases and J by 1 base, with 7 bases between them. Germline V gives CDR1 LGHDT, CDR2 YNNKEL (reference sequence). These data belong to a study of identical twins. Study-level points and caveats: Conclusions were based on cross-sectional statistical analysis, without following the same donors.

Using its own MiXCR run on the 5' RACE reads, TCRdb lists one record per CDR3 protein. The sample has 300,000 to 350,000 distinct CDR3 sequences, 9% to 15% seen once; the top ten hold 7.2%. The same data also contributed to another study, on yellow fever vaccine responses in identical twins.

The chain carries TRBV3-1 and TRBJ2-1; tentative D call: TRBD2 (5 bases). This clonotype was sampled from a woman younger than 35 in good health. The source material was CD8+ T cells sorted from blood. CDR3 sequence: CASSHGESYNEQFF. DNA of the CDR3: TGTGCCAGCAGCCACGGGGAGTCCTACAATGAGCAGTTCTTC.